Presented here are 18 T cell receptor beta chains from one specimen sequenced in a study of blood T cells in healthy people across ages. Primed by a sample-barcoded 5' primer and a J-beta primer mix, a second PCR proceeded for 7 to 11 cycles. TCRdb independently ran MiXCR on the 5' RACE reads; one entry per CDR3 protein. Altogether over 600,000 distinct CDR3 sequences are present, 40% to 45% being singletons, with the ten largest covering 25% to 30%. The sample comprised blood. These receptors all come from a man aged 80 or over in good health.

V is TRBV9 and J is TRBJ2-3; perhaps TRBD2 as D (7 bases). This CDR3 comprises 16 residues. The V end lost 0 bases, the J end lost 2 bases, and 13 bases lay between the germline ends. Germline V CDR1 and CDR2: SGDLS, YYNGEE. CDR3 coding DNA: TGTGCCAGCAGCGTAGTTCCGGGGGGCGACACAGATACGCAGTATTTT. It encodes CASSVVPGGDTDTQYF.

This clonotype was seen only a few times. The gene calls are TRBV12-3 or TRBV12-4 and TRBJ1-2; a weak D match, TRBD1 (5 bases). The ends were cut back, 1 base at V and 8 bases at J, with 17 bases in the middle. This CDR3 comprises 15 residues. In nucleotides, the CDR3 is TGTGCCAGCAGTTTAGAGTTGCAGGGCCCAGCGGGCTACACCTTC. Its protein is CASSLELQGPAGYTF.

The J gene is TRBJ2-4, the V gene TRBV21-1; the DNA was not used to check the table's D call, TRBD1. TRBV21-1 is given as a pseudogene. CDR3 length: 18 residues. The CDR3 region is CASSEAQGKGEAKNIQYF. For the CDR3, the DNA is TGTGCCAGCAGCGAAGCGCAAGGGAAGGGGGAAGCCAAAAACATTCAGTACTTC.

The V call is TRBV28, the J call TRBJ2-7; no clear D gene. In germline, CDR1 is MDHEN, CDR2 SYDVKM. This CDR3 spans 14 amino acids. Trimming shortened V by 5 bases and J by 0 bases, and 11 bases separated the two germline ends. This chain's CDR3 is CASSVSRSSYEQYF. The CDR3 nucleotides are TGTGCCAGCAGTGTGAGTAGGAGCTCCTACGAGCAGTACTTC.

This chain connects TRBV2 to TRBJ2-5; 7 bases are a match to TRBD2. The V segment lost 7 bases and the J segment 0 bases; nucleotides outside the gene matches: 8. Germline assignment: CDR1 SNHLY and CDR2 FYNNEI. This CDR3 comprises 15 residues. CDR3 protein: CASTRASGDQETQYF. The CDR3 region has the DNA TGTGCCAGCACGAGGGCTAGCGGAGACCAAGAGACCCAGTACTTC.

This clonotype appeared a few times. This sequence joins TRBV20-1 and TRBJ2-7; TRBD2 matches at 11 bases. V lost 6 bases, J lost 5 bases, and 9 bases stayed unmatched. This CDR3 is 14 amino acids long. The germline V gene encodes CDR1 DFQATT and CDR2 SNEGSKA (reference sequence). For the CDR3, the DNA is TGCAGTGCCCATGGGACTAGCGGTCTCAACGAGCAGTACTTC. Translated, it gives CSAHGTSGLNEQYF.

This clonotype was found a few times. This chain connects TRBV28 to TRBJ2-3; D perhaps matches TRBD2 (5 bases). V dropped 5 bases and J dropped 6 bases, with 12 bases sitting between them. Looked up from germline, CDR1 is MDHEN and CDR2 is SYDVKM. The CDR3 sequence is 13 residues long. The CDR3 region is CASSAGGRDTQYF. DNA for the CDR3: TGTGCCAGCAGTGCGGGCGGCCGCGATACGCAGTATTTT.

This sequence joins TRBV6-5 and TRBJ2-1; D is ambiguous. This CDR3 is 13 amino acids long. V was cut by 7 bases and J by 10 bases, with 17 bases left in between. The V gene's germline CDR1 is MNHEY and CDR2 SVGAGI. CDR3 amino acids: CASIKTGSYEQFF. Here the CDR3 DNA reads TGTGCCAGCATCAAGACCGGCTCCTACGAGCAGTTCTTC.

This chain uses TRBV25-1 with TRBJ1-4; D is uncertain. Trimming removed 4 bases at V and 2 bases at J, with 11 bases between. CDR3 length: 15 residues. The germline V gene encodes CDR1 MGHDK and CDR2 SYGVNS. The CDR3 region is CASSVQRTTNEKLFF. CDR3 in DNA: TGTGCCAGCAGTGTCCAGCGGACGACTAATGAAAAACTGTTTTTT.

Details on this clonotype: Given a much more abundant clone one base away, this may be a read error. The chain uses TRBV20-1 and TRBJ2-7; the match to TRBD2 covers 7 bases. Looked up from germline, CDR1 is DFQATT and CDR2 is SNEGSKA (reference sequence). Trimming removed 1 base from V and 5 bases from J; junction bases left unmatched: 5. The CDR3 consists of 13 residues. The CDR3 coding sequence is TGCAGTGCTAGAGCGGGGAGGGGCAACGAGCAGTACTTC. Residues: CSARAGRGNEQYF.

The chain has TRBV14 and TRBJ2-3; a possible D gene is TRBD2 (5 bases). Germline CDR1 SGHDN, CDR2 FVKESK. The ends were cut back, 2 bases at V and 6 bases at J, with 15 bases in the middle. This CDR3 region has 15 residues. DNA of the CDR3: TGTGCCAGCAGCCAAAAAAGAGGGATGCCGGATACGCAGTATTTT. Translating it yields CASSQKRGMPDTQYF.

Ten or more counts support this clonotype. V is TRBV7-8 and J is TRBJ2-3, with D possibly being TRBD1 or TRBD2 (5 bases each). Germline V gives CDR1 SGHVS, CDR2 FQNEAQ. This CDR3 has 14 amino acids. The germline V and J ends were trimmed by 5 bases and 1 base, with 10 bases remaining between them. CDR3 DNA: TGTGCCAGCAGCCGACGGGACGGCACAGATACGCAGTATTTT. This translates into CASSRRDGTDTQYF.

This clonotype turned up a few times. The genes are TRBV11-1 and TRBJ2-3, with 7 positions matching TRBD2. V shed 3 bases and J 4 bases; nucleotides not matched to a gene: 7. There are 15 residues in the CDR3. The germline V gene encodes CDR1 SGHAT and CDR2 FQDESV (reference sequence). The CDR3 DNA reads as TGTGCCAGCAGCTTCCAACGGACTAGTTCAGATACGCAGTATTTT. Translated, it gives CASSFQRTSSDTQYF.

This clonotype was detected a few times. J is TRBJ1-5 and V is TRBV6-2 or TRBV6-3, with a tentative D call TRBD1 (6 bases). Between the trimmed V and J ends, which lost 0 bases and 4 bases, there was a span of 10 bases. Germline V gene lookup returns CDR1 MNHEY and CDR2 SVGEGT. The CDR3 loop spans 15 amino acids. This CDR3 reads CASSYSSGHNQPQHF. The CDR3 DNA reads TGTGCCAGCAGTTACTCGTCGGGACATAATCAGCCCCAGCATTTT.

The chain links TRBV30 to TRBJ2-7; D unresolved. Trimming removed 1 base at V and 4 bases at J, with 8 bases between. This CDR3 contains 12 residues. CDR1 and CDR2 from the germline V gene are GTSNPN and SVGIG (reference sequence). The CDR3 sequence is CAWSDKIYEQYF. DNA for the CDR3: TGTGCCTGGAGTGACAAAATTTACGAGCAGTACTTC.

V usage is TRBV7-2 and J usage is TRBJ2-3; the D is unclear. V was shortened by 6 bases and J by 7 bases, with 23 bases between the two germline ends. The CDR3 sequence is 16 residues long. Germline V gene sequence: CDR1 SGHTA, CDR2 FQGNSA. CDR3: CASSSTTGATGYTQYF. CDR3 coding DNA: TGTGCCAGCAGTTCCACTACGGGTGCCACCGGGTATACGCAGTATTTT.

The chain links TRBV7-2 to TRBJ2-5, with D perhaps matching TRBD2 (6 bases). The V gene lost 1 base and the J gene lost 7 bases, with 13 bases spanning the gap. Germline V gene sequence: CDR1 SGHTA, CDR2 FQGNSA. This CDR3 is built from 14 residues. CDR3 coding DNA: TGTGCCAGCAGCTTAGACGGCCCCGGGGGGACCCAGTACTTC. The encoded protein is CASSLDGPGGTQYF. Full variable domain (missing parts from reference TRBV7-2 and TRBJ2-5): GAGVSQSPSNKVTEKGKDVELRCDPISGHTALYWYRQSLGQGLEFLIYFQGNSAPDKSGLPSDRFSAERTGGSVSTLTIQRTQQEDSAVYLCASSLDGPGGTQYFGPGTRLLVL.

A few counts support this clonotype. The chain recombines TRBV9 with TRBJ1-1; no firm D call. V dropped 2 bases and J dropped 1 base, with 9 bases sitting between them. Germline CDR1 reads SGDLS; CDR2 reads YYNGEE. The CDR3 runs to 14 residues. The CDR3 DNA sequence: TGTGCCAGCAGCGTCCTCCCAGGGAACACTGAAGCTTTCTTT. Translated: CASSVLPGNTEAFF.